This passage covers 10 T cell receptor beta chains from one sample sequenced in a study of human T cells and chemical hapten exposure. The authors' total RNA extraction used unfractionated whole blood. TCRdb used MiXCR to reprocess the 5' RACE reads, holding one entry per CDR3 protein. In the table there are tens of thousands of distinct CDR3 sequences, about 7.7% of which are singletons. These TCRs come from a male donor in good health.

The CDR3 loop reads CASSYSGNYNEQFF. CDR3 bases: TGTGCCAGCAGTTACTCCGGCAACTACAATGAGCAGTTCTTC. The chain uses TRBV6-5 and TRBJ2-1; D gene uncertain. The CDR3 runs to 14 residues. CDR1 is MNHEY, CDR2 SVGAGI, per germline. The V end lost 0 bases, the J end lost 3 bases, and 6 bases lay between the germline ends.

The gene calls are TRBV9 and TRBJ2-3, with TRBD2 identical over 10 bases. The CDR3 runs to 15 residues. V dropped 3 bases and J dropped 7; count of bases not matched to a gene: 8. Germline V gene lookup returns CDR1 SGDLS and CDR2 YYNGEE. The DNA for the CDR3 is TGTGCCAGCAGCGAAACTAGCGGGGATACCTATACGCAGTATTTT. Translating gives CASSETSGDTYTQYF.

This chain uses TRBV5-1 with TRBJ2-1; D is tentatively TRBD1 or TRBD2 (5 bases each). The CDR3 totals 13 residues. The V end was cut by 5 bases, the J end by 4 bases, with 10 bases between. Germline loops: CDR1 SGHRS, CDR2 YFSETQ. The CDR3 bases are TGCGCCAGCAGGAGGGACGGGTACAATGAGCAGTTCTTC. Protein product: CASRRDGYNEQFF.

This chain connects TRBV15 to TRBJ2-3; the D gene is possibly TRBD2 (5 bases). The CDR3 runs 13 residues. V shed 3 bases and J shed 6 bases, with 10 bases lying between them. Germline V gene sequence: CDR1 LNHNV, CDR2 YYDKDF (reference sequence). In nucleotides, the CDR3 is TGTGCCACCAGCAGCACTAGGGTCGATACGCAGTATTTT. It encodes CATSSTRVDTQYF.

The chain recombines TRBV12-3 or TRBV12-4 with TRBJ2-7, with TRBD2 matching over 7 bases. The ends lost 5 bases at V and 1 base at J; junction bases unmatched: 5. The CDR3 totals 14 residues. The CDR3 spells CASSPREDSYEQYF. CDR3 bases: TGTGCCAGCAGTCCTCGGGAGGATTCCTACGAGCAGTACTTC.

This clonotype is medium-sized by share. This chain uses TRBV20-1 with TRBJ2-3; the D gene is possibly TRBD1 (5 bases). The CDR3 totals 14 residues. V lost 6 bases and J 3 bases, leaving 16 bases between the germline ends. The germline V gene encodes CDR1 DFQATT and CDR2 SNEGSKA (reference sequence). Here the CDR3 DNA reads TGCAGTGCAATGCAGGGCCCTCTTACAGATACGCAGTATTTT. The encoded protein is CSAMQGPLTDTQYF.

This clonotype turned up a few times. V usage is TRBV5-1 and J usage is TRBJ2-2; D unclear. The CDR3 totals 15 residues. Trimming pared 0 bases from V and 5 bases from J, leaving 11 bases between. Germline V CDR1 and CDR2: SGHRS, YFSETQ. The CDR3 here is CASSLVESRTGELFF. The CDR3 DNA is TGCGCCAGCAGCTTGGTAGAATCGCGTACCGGGGAGCTGTTTTTT.

The rearrangement uses TRBV30 and TRBJ1-5; D remains ambiguous. The germline V and J ends were trimmed by 2 bases and 4 bases, with 9 bases remaining between them. The CDR3 is 13 amino acids. Germline values: CDR1 GTSNPN, CDR2 SVGIG (reference sequence). The CDR3 DNA reads TGTGCCTGGAGTAGCTCCCATAATCAGCCCCAGCATTTT. As protein: CAWSSSHNQPQHF. The full variable domain, completed using reference TRBV30 and TRBJ1-5, is SQTIHQWPATLVQPVGSPLSLECTVEGTSNPNLYWYRQAAGRGLQLLFYSVGIGQISSEVPQNLSASRPQDRQFILSSKKLLLSDSGFYLCAWSSSHNQPQHFGDGTRLSIL.

The gene calls are TRBV7-9 and TRBJ1-1; the D gene is possibly TRBD1 (5 bases). Germline-derived CDR1 and CDR2 are SEHNR and FQNEAQ (reference sequence). The V end was cut by 4 bases, the J end by 4 bases, with 13 bases between. This CDR3 spans 14 amino acids. The CDR3 loop reads CASSSLVGGTEAFF. The CDR3 DNA sequence: TGTGCCAGCAGCTCCCTCGTCGGGGGCACTGAAGCTTTCTTT.

This clonotype was observed many times. The chain carries TRBV5-5 and TRBJ2-5; D might be TRBD1 (5 bases). Germline V CDR1 and CDR2: SGHKS, YYEKEE (reference sequence). Trimming removed 1 base at V and 4 bases at J, with 17 bases between. This CDR3 contains 16 residues. The chain's CDR3 is CASSLIPPEGVETQYF. In DNA form, the CDR3 reads TGTGCCAGCAGCTTGATTCCCCCCGAAGGGGTAGAGACCCAGTACTTC. The full variable domain, completed using reference TRBV5-5 and TRBJ2-5, is DAGVTQSPTHLIKTRGQQVTLRCSPISGHKSVSWYQQVLGQGPQFIFQYYEKEERGRGNFPDRFSARQFPNYSSELNVNALLLGDSALYLCASSLIPPEGVETQYFGPGTRLLVL.